The 8 T cell receptor beta chains presented below share a single source sample, sequenced in a study of blood T cells in healthy people across ages (dated by TCRdb to 2013 to 2016). Libraries were built with 5' RACE. TCRdb lists the instrument as Illumina HiSeq 2500. A second PCR of roughly 7 to 12 cycles was performed with a sample-barcoded 5' primer and a J-beta primer mix. TCRdb trimmed the raw reads at Q25, called clones with MiXCR and kept productive beta chains. For every CDR3 protein sequence, its rows merge into one entry that carries the most common genes and DNA. For this sample the table gives hundreds of thousands of distinct CDR3 sequences, of which roughly 44% were detected only once. In total, the top ten clones hold approximately 22% of the sample. The sequencing sample was made of blood. These receptors were taken from a woman aged 60-70 years in good health.

In its sample, this clonotype was seen a few times. The chain carries TRBV6-2 or TRBV6-3 and TRBJ2-5; 11 positions match TRBD2. Germline V gene data show CDR1 as MNHEY and CDR2 as SVGEGT. The CDR3 is 16 amino acids. The trim removed 5 bases at V and 0 bases at J, leaving 5 bases unmatched. In DNA form, the CDR3 reads TGTGCCAGCAGTGGAGGACTAGCGGGTAACCAAGAGACCCAGTACTTC. This codes for CASSGGLAGNQETQYF.

The chain recombines TRBV10-3 with TRBJ2-1, with 7 positions matching TRBD1. V lost 2 bases to trimming and J lost 5 bases; unmatched junction nucleotides: 3. The germline gives CDR1 ENHRY, CDR2 SYGVKD. CDR3 length: 14 amino acids. This CDR3 is CAISEAGTDNEQFF. CDR3 sequence (DNA): TGTGCCATCAGTGAGGCCGGGACAGACAATGAGCAGTTCTTC.

This clonotype was detected a few times. The chain is built from TRBV27 and TRBJ2-3; tentatively, D is TRBD1 (6 bases). V shed 3 bases and J shed 6 bases, with 13 bases lying between them. The germline CDR1 and CDR2 sequences are MNHEY and SMNVEV (reference sequence). The length of the CDR3 is 14 residues. As DNA, the CDR3 is TGTGCCAGCAGTTTCCAAGGACAGCCCGATACGCAGTATTTT. Encoded protein: CASSFQGQPDTQYF.

This clonotype has ten or more counts. The rearrangement uses TRBV7-3 and TRBJ1-2; D remains ambiguous. CDR1 SGHTA and CDR2 FQGTGA come from the germline V gene. This CDR3 is 14 amino acids long. Trimming took off 0 bases at V and 1 base at J, with 6 bases between the two ends. The CDR3 protein is CASSLTDLNYGYTF. The CDR3 bases are TGTGCCAGCAGCTTAACGGACCTTAACTATGGCTACACCTTC.

A note on this clonotype: This may stem from a read error, because a much larger clone lies one nucleotide away. The chain has TRBV29-1 and TRBJ2-1, with TRBD2 identical over 11 bases. The J call may not be correct, given that the DNA end is closer to TRBJ2-7. The CDR3 consists of 16 residues. Germline CDR1 SQVTM, CDR2 ANQGSEA. The CDR3: CSVHSGLAASYNEQYF. As DNA, the CDR3 is TGCAGCGTCCACTCGGGACTAGCGGCCTCCTACAATGAGCAGTACTTC.

The chain joins TRBV6-2 or TRBV6-3 to TRBJ1-5, with unresolved D. CDR3 length: 13 residues. Germline V gives CDR1 MNHEY, CDR2 SVGEGT. Deletions cut 6 bases from V and 4 bases from J, with 10 bases between. The CDR3 DNA reads as TGTGCCAGCAGCCGCTCCGGGAATCAGCCCCAGCATTTT. This sequence encodes CASSRSGNQPQHF.

This clonotype appeared a few times. This chain uses TRBV2 with TRBJ2-1; D is undetermined. Trimming took 2 bases from V and 0 from J, leaving 8 bases between them. The CDR3 loop spans 15 amino acids. Per the germline V gene, CDR1 is SNHLY and CDR2 is FYNNEI. CDR3 nucleotide sequence: TGTGCCAGCAGTGAAACGCAGAGCTCCTACAATGAGCAGTTCTTC. Residues: CASSETQSSYNEQFF.

This rearrangement joins TRBV20-1 to TRBJ2-3, with 9 bases aligning to TRBD2. Trimming cost V 1 base and J 0 bases; bases outside gene matches: 2. The germline CDR1 and CDR2 sequences are DFQATT and SNEGSKA (reference sequence). The CDR3 has 15 residues. This CDR3 reads CSARGLAGSTDTQYF. Written as DNA, the CDR3 is TGCAGTGCTAGAGGGCTAGCGGGGAGCACAGATACGCAGTATTTT.